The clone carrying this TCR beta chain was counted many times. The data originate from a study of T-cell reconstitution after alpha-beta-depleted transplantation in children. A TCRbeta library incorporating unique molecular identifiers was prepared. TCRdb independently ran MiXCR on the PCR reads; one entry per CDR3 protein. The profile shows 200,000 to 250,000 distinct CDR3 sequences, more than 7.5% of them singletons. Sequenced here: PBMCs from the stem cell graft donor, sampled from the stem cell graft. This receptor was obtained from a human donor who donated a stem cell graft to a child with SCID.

The CDR3 DNA reads TGCGCCAGCAGCTTGGGCCAGCCACCCGAAAAACTGTTTTTT. This translates into CASSLGQPPEKLFF. V and J are TRBV5-1 and TRBJ1-4; no firm D call. The germline V and J ends were trimmed by 0 bases and 8 bases, with 11 bases remaining between them. CDR3 length: 14 amino acids. CDR1 is SGHRS, CDR2 YFSETQ, per germline.